This TCR beta chain was identified during a study of T-cell memory formation after mild COVID-19. Background on the study: TCR clusters were mostly donor specific.

General study points: CD8+ contracting clones occupied EMRA, while CD4+ ones occupied mainly CM and EM. The finding that pre-infection memory included some responding clones suggested that cross-reactive memory joined.

The length of the CDR3 is 13 residues. From germline, CDR1 is SGHTA and CDR2 FQGTGA. V lost 5 bases, J lost 8 bases, and 10 bases lay in between. Constant-segment primers served in 5'RACE that generated TCR alpha and TCR beta cDNA libraries bearing sample barcodes and UMIs. TCRdb analysed the 5' RACE reads with MiXCR anew, one entry per CDR3 protein. Of more than 150,000 distinct CDR3 sequences in the sample, about a fifth were seen once. Comment on this clonotype: Its specificity is unknown.

The source is a man aged 18 to 30 who had mild COVID-19 (a few samples of this study predate the infection). Cell type and time point are not known. Material for sequencing was PBMCs or a T cell subset sorted from them (not recorded which). V usage is TRBV7-3 and J usage is TRBJ1-6, with a tentative D call TRBD1 (5 bases). CDR3 sequence reads: CASSNGAYSPLHF. The CDR3 coding sequence is TGTGCCAGCAGCAATGGGGCTTATTCACCCCTCCACTTT.